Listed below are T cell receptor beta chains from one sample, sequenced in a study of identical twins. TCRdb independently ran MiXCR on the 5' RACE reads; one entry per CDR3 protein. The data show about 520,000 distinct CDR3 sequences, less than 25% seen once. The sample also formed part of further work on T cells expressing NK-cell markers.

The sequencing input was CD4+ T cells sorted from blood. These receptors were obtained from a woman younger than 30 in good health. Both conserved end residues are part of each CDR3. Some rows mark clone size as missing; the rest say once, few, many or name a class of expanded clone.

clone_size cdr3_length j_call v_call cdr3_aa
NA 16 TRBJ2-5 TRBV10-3 CAISEFASGTQETQYF
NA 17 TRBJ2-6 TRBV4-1 CASSQGVEVTGANVLTF
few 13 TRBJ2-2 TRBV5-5 CASSFSYTGELFF
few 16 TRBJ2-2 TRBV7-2 CASSLRTGLGTGELFF
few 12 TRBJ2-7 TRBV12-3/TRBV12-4 CASSFGPGEQYF
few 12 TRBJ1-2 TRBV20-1 CSATAVNYGYTF
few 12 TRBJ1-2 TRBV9 CASSVPMGGYTF
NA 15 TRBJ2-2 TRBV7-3 CASSRVGRGTGELFF
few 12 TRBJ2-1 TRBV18 CASSPPTNEQFF
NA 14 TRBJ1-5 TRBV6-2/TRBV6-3 CASSTGVRNQPQHF
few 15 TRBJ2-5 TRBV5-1 CASSQDSVRQETQYF
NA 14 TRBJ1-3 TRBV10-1 CASSLGRSGNTIYF
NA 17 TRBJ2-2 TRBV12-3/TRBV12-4 CASSLGQGTTGTGELFF
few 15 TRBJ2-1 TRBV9 CASSAGGLDYNEQFF